The clone carrying this T cell receptor beta chain was observed once. Germline CDR1 and CDR2: DFQATT and SNEGSKA (reference sequence). After removal of 5 bases from V and 10 bases from J, the junction contained 8 bases not matched to a gene. CDR3 length equals 11 residues. Repertoires were generated with immunoSEQ multiplex PCR, while TCRdb's copy carries only in-frame clones and drops some. The sample holds around 110,000 clones, roughly 92% seen once. The sample belongs to a study of T cell responses to AZD1222 COVID-19 vaccine. The TCR originated in an adult who received the AZD1222 COVID-19 vaccine. Sample: peripheral blood, taken 28 days after the second AZD1222 dose. This chain connects TRBV20-1 to TRBJ2-7; TRBD1 aligns across 7 bases. Written as DNA, the CDR3 is TGCAGTGCTGAGGACAGGTGGGGCCAGTACTTC. Translated, it gives CSAEDRWGQYF.